A single sample is the source of the 16 T cell receptor beta chains below, sequenced in a study of blood T cell repertoires in COVID-19. Profiled with immunoSEQ multiplex PCR; TCRdb holds only in-frame clones, not every one. The sample lists about 200,000 clones, around 81% seen once, with roughly 6% in the top ten. Sequenced: peripheral blood. The receptors shown here come from a woman aged 70-85 years with acute or convalescent COVID-19.

V gene TRBV5-1 combines with J gene TRBJ2-2; TRBD1 agrees at 8 bases. Per germline, CDR1 SGHRS and CDR2 YFSETQ. CDR3 size: 15 residues. V lost 4 bases, J lost 4 bases, and 6 bases stayed unmatched. CDR3 in amino acids: CASSRPTGVTGELFF. The CDR3 DNA follows: TGCGCCAGCAGCCGGCCGACAGGGGTCACCGGGGAGCTGTTTTTT.

This rearrangement joins TRBV6-1 to TRBJ1-2; D is ambiguous. CDR1 and CDR2 from the germline V gene are MNHNS and SASEGT. The V gene lost 3 bases and the J gene lost 4 bases, with 15 bases spanning the gap. CDR3 size: 15 residues. CDR3 protein: CASSDPSRSGYGYTF. As DNA, the CDR3 is TGTGCCAGCAGTGATCCCAGCCGGAGTGGCTATGGCTACACCTTC.

The chain employs TRBV5-6 and TRBJ2-2, with 7 bases fitting TRBD1. V lost 3 bases, J lost 1 base, and 12 bases stayed unmatched. Germline CDR1 and CDR2: SGHDT and YYEEEE. The CDR3 is 18 residues long. The CDR3 sequence: CASSSQLMTGWNTGELFF. The CDR3 nucleotides are TGTGCCAGCAGCTCCCAACTAATGACAGGGTGGAACACCGGGGAGCTGTTTTTT.

This sequence joins TRBV14 and TRBJ1-2; D gene ambiguous. Germline values: CDR1 SGHDN, CDR2 FVKESK. The CDR3 sequence is 13 residues long. V lost 3 bases and J 6 bases, leaving 11 bases between the germline ends. CDR3 residues: CASSQGAQNGYTF. Written as DNA, the CDR3 is TGTGCCAGCAGCCAGGGCGCACAGAATGGCTACACCTTC.

The V and J genes are TRBV19 and TRBJ2-7, with a possible D match to TRBD2 (6 bases). Germline loops: CDR1 LNHDA, CDR2 SQIVND (reference sequence). This CDR3 is 14 amino acids long. The ends were cut back, 4 bases at V and 2 bases at J, with 12 bases in the middle. CDR3 nucleotides: TGTGCCAGTAGTAGTTCCCGGACTACCTACGAGCAGTACTTC. It yields the protein CASSSSRTTYEQYF.

V is TRBV2 and J is TRBJ2-1; 8 positions match TRBD2. Trimming removed 0 bases from V and 7 bases from J; junction bases left unmatched: 8. This CDR3 has 16 amino acids. Per the germline V gene, CDR1 is SNHLY and CDR2 is FYNNEI. CDR3 coding DNA: TGTGCCAGCAGTGAAGCCCCAGCGGGAGATGGGAATGAGCAGTTCTTC. Its translation is CASSEAPAGDGNEQFF.

This clone has a handful of counts. The chain links TRBV7-2 to TRBJ1-2, with TRBD1 as a possible D gene (6 bases). CDR1 and CDR2 from the germline V gene are SGHTA and FQGNSA. V lost 6 bases to trimming and J lost 4 bases, with 12 bases between them. The CDR3 contains 13 residues. The DNA of the CDR3 is TGTGCCAGCAGTTCCGACAGGTCCTATGGCTACACCTTC. Protein: CASSSDRSYGYTF.

J is TRBJ2-1 and V is TRBV3-1 (or the pseudogene TRBV3-2); 8 bases are shared with TRBD1. V was clipped by 5 bases and J by 2 bases; unmatched bases: 5. Germline V gene sequence: CDR1 LGHDT, CDR2 YNNKEL (reference sequence). The CDR3 length is 15 residues. The CDR3: CASSAQGGTYNEQFF. In nucleotides, the CDR3 is TGTGCCAGCAGCGCACAGGGGGGCACCTACAATGAGCAGTTCTTC.

The V call is TRBV19, the J call TRBJ1-1; D possibly corresponds to TRBD1 (5 bases). The CDR3 loop spans 13 amino acids. The germline V gene encodes CDR1 LNHDA and CDR2 SQIVND (reference sequence). V lost 7 bases to trimming and J lost 11 bases, with 20 bases between them. CDR3 residues: CASTPEGRGEAFF. The CDR3 DNA is TGTGCCAGTACCCCGGAGGGAAGGGGCGAGGCTTTCTTT.

J is TRBJ2-2 and V is TRBV27; the D gene is possibly TRBD2 (5 bases). Germline-derived CDR1 and CDR2 are MNHEY and SMNVEV (reference sequence). V was trimmed by 5 bases and J by 7 bases, leaving 14 bases between them. There are 14 residues in the CDR3. The CDR3 protein is CASSPRTVGGELFF. The CDR3, as DNA: TGTGCCAGCAGTCCGCGGACTGTGGGCGGGGAGCTGTTTTTT.

The chain has TRBV5-6 and TRBJ2-7; 10 bases agree with TRBD2. Germline lookup yields CDR1 SGHDT and CDR2 YYEEEE. With V trimmed by 0 bases and J by 5 bases, 8 bases remained unmatched. CDR3 length: 16 amino acids. This CDR3 reads CASSLEILAGDHEQYF. The CDR3, as DNA: TGTGCCAGCAGCTTGGAGATTCTAGCGGGAGACCACGAGCAGTACTTC. The variable domain in full, completed from reference TRBV5-6 and TRBJ2-7, reads DAGVTQSPTHLIKTRGQQVTLRCSPKSGHDTVSWYQQALGQGPQFIFQYYEEEERQRGNFPDRFSGHQFPNYSSELNVNALLLGDSALYLCASSLEILAGDHEQYFGPGTRLTVT.

The rearrangement links TRBV14 to TRBJ2-7; TRBD1 aligns across 9 bases. There are 15 residues in the CDR3. Germline V gene data show CDR1 as SGHDN and CDR2 as FVKESK. V lost 5 bases to trimming and J lost 3 bases; unmatched junction nucleotides: 8. CDR3 residues: CASSVLGQGGYEQYF. CDR3 sequence (DNA): TGTGCCAGCAGCGTACTGGGACAGGGTGGCTACGAGCAGTACTTC.

This chain uses TRBV4-2 with TRBJ2-1; 8 bases map to TRBD1. The V gene end was trimmed by 1 base and the J gene end by 3 bases; junction bases not matched to a gene: 5. This CDR3 spans 16 amino acids. Germline V gives CDR1 LGHNA, CDR2 YNFKEQ. This CDR3 is CASSQVRQGIYNEQFF. In DNA, the CDR3 is TGTGCCAGCAGCCAAGTTCGACAGGGGATCTACAATGAGCAGTTCTTC.

This clone was picked up one time. CDR3 residues: CASSLGAGGETQYF. The DNA of the CDR3 is TGTGCCAGCAGCTTAGGGGCGGGAGGAGAGACCCAGTACTTC. This chain connects TRBV7-9 to TRBJ2-5; 8 bases map to TRBD2. The CDR3 spans 14 residues. In germline, CDR1 is SEHNR, CDR2 FQNEAQ (reference sequence). V gave up 1 base and J gave up 4 bases; unmatched junction bases: 2.

J is TRBJ2-7 and V is TRBV23-1, with 9 bases identical to TRBD1. TRBV23-1 is an ORF, and what it does is uncertain. The CDR3 sequence is 14 residues long. After removal of 7 bases from V and 6 bases from J, the junction contained 10 bases not matched to a gene. CDR3 bases: TGCGCCAGCACGGGAAAAAAGACAGGGGGCGAGCAGTACTTC. Amino acid sequence: CASTGKKTGGEQYF.

The V gene is TRBV27, the J gene TRBJ2-7; the match to TRBD1 covers 9 bases. The germline V gene has CDR1 MNHEY and CDR2 SMNVEV (reference sequence). This CDR3 spans 15 amino acids. With V trimmed by 4 bases and J by 4 bases, 8 bases remained unmatched. The CDR3 bases are TGTGCCAGCAGTTCGGGACAGGGTTTTAGGTACGAGCAGTACTTC. The encoded protein is CASSSGQGFRYEQYF.